This T cell receptor beta chain emerged from a study of T cells in Graves' hyperthyroidism and ophthalmopathy. Study findings and constraints: Researchers found most expanded thyroid clonotypes above 0.001 in blood as well.

Orbital computed tomography, thyroid ultrasound, serum thyroxine and TRAb, and clinical symptoms together informed the diagnoses. TCR beta CDR3 regions were amplified from RNA transcripts. Initially, a first-round RT-PCR of the TCR CDR3 employed the HTBI primer set. TCRdb ran MiXCR on the multiplex PCR reads and lists one entry per CDR3 protein. The table includes 500,000 to 750,000 distinct CDR3 sequences, approximately 15% detected once. The ends were cut back, 6 bases at V and 5 bases at J, with 17 bases in the middle. Germline CDR1 MNHNS, CDR2 SASEGT. The CDR3 loop spans 15 amino acids. On this clonotype: What it binds is unknown.

The sample consisted of blood. The chain recombines TRBV6-1 with TRBJ2-1; perhaps TRBD1 as D (6 bases). The TCR sequence derives from a woman younger than 30 with Graves' ophthalmopathy. The CDR3 DNA reads as TGTGCCAGCAGCCCGCTAGTACAGGGCAACAATGAGCAGTTCTTC. Encoded protein: CASSPLVQGNNEQFF.